This TCR beta chain was sequenced for a study of T cells in Graves' hyperthyroidism and ophthalmopathy. Uncontrolled infection, other autoimmune disease, pregnancy or lactation disqualified patients from enrolment. Extraction of PBMCs used roughly 9.6 ml of fresh peripheral blood. The CDR3 extends over 13 amino acids. The germline V gene has CDR1 MNHEY and CDR2 SVGEGT. The ends lost 6 bases at V and 5 bases at J; junction bases unmatched: 4. TCR beta CDR3 region amplification was performed from RNA transcripts. With the HTBI primer set, the TCR CDR3 went through a first round of RT-PCR. Each CDR3 protein is one row after TCRdb ran MiXCR on the multiplex PCR reads. The sample lists approximately 600,000 distinct CDR3 sequences; around 21% were seen once.

The origin of this receptor is a man aged 25 to 40 with Graves' ophthalmopathy. Sequenced: blood. The rearrangement links TRBV6-2 or TRBV6-3 to TRBJ2-5; 9 bases are a match to TRBD1. The CDR3 DNA sequence: TGTGCCAGCAGACAGGGGGCTGGCGAGACCCAGTACTTC. Its translation: CASRQGAGETQYF.